This record concerns one T cell receptor (beta chain) sequence. This clonotype was counted a few times. Its antigen remains undetermined. The sample holds no much larger clone one base away, and base qualities are not on file. Taken from cysteine to phenylalanine, the CDR3 has 14 residues. The entry retains the CDR3 DNA only, 42 bases that are in frame from base 1. V is reduced by 0 bases and J by 10 bases, leaving a spacing of 12 bases between them. The germline V gene (reference sequence) specifies SEHNR as CDR1 and FQNEAQ as CDR2. The roughly 37 donors, aged 6 to 90 years, were systemically healthy Caucasian individuals from Russia. Ten milliliters of peripheral blood were drawn from each donor into EDTA-treated Vacutainer tubes. Ficoll-Paque density-gradient centrifugation was used to isolate PBMCs, with at least 7 million per sample. Total RNA, at least 5 micrograms per sample, was extracted from PBMCs with Trizol reagent. For every donor, an aliquot of PBMCs went through flow cytometry to measure the percentages of naive CD45RAhigh/CD27high T cells.

The data were taken from a study of blood T cells in healthy people across ages (dated by TCRdb to 2013 to 2016). Background for the entire study: In model experiments, template switching captured about one uniquely barcoded TCR beta cDNA molecule for every two T cells. Four age groups were formed from the donors: young (average approximately 15 years), middle-aged (approximately 40), aged (around 68) and long-lived (approximately 80). Donors of different ages were randomly distributed across sequencing lanes to avoid experimental bias. To track age-related changes in TCR beta repertoire diversity, the study relied on deep sequencing normalized with unique cDNA molecular identifiers. Using the same blood draw, the study looked at two additional independent replicas of 1 million unique cDNA reads for two donors, one aged 18 to 30 and the other aged 80 or older.

The library relied on 5' RACE. This sample was sequenced with an Illumina HiSeq 2500. A second PCR of about 7 to 12 cycles was performed with a sample-barcoded 5' primer and a J-beta primer mix. A unique molecular identifier was introduced onto each TCR beta cDNA molecule by a template-switch 5' adaptor carrying 12 random nucleotides. Each sample yielded at least 3 million CDR3-containing paired-end reads. The Mint cDNA synthesis kit, primed by a TRBC-specific oligonucleotide, was used to synthesize first-strand cDNA from all RNA. Following uracil-DNA glycosylase treatment, all cDNA underwent a first 18-cycle PCR with the universal primers M1SS and BC2_uni_R. Concerning the study's data processing: Each sample was normalized by randomly selecting 1 million high-quality reads, each carrying a distinct molecular identifier. Instead of being binned into consensus sequences, reads with shared molecular identifiers were discarded. MiTCR, with a Q25 quality threshold and the strictest error-elimination algorithm, was used for CDR3 identification, clonotype clustering and error correction. A nonparametric unseen species model with Euler transformation was used to estimate lower-bound total TCR beta diversity. TCRdb redid the processing of the public reads, applying fastp at Q25 and MiXCR, and retained in-frame beta chains. Each CDR3 protein gets just one entry, which takes the most common genes and DNA from the rows behind it. It is TCRdb's table, rather than the study itself, that gives the V and J calls and clone size. This sample gives roughly 680,000 distinct CDR3 sequences in total; around 20% of them show up just once. In total, the top ten clones hold roughly 3.7% of the sample.

Broad study findings and their caveats: The percentage of naive T cells measured by flow cytometry correlated strongly with observed TCR beta diversity. Because the CMV infection status of the donors was unknown, age-related changes in expanded clonotypes may potentially have been confounded. Compared with the aged group, more naive CD4+ T cells, fewer expanded clones and increased TCR diversity were shown by the long-lived group, suggesting age selection. As age increased, observed TCR beta diversity per million T cells dropped in a roughly linear way, and a significant reduction was already evident by age 40. Estimates of total diversity from one million sequenced T cells were regarded as lower bounds and underestimates. Conclusive comparison of naive and antigen-experienced compartments was prevented by the profiling of bulk unsorted PBMCs.

The sequencing input was blood. The TCR was taken from a man in his 70s in good health. The chain employs TRBV7-9 and TRBJ2-2, with a weak D call of TRBD2 (6 bases match). The CDR3 protein is CASSLADGGTELFF. The sequenced DNA is TGTGCCAGCAGCTTAGCGGATGGGGGGACGGAGCTGTTTTTT.